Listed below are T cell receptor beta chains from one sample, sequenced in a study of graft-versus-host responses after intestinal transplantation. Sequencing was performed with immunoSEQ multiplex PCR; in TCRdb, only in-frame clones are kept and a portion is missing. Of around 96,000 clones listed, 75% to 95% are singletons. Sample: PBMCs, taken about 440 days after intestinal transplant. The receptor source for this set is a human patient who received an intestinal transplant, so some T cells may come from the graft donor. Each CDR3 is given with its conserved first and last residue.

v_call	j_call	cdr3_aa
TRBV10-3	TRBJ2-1	CAIRVGGEQFF
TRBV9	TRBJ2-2	CASSGGASNTGELFF
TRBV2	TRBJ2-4	CASNDRGAAKNIQYF
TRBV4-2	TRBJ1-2	CASSQGEGLGANYGYTF
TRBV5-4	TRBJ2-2	CASSHPGGTGELFF
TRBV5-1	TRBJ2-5	CASSPTRTSGETQYF
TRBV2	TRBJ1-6	CASSYTGLGSPLHF
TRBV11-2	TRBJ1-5	CASSRDGNQPQHF
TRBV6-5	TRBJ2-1	CASSYSLAGAYNEQFF
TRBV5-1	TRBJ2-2	CASSPPGTPNTGELFF
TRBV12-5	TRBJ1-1	CASGFVIPTTGNTEAFF
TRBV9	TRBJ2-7	CASSPTSGFSYEQYF
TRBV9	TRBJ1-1	CASSVVGGMNTEAFF
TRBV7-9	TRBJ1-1	CASSLVWGTEAFF
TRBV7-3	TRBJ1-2	CASSLTPFDRGLDGYTF
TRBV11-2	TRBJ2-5	CASSPGGTYQETQYF
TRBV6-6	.	CASSYWTGAYEQYF
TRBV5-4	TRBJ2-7	CASSLGPEDEQYF
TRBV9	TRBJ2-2	CASSVEGTSSSRGELFF
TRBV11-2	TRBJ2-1	CASSSQRPDEQFF
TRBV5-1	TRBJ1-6	CASSLGWGDMNSPLHF
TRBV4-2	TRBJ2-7	CASSQDRQSNYEQYF
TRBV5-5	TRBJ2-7	CASRDGVAYEQYF
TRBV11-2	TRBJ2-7	CASSLEGGGLADYEQYF
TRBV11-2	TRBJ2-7	CASSGKYEQYF
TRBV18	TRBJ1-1	CASSPGRLGGNTEAFF
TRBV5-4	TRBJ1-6	CASSFIGQANSPLHF
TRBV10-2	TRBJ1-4	CAARGEKLFF
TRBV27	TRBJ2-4	CASRPGGRLNIQYF
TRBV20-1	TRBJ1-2	CSARAYGYTF
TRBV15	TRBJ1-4	CATSRDQTKRGLPTNEKLFF
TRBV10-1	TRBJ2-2	CASSSDTGELFF
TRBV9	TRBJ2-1	CASSVSNEQFF
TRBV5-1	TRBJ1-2	CASSLYPTDTGYTF
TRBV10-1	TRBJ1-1	CASSESSRAEAFF
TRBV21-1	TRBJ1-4	CASSKGTATNEKLFF
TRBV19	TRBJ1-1	CASSDSLYTEAFF
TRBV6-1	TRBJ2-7	CASINEDRGGEQYF
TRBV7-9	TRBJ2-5	CASIRGLAGFHETQYF
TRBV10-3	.	CATTGAPYEQYF
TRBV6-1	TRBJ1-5	CASSAQGQGNQPQHF
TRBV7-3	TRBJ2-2	CASSLISGGNTGELFF
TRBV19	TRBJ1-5	CASSIDLAYSNQPQHF
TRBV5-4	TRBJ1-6	CASSLPGDSPLHF
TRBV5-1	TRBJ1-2	CASSPDLGRDYGYTF